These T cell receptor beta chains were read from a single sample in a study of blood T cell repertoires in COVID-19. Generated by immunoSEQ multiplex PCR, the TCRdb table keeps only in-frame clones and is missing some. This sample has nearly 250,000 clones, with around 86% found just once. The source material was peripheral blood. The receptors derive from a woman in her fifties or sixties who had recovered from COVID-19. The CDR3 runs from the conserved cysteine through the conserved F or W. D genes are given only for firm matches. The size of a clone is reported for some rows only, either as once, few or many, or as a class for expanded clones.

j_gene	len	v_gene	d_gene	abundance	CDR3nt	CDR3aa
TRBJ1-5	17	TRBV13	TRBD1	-	TGTGCCAGCAGCTTACTTTATAGGACAGGGGGCAATCAGCCCCAGCATTTT	CASSLLYRTGGNQPQHF
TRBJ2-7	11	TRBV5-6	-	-	TGTGCCAGCAGCCTAAGACAGGAGCAGTACTTC	CASSLRQEQYF
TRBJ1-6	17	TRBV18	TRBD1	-	TGTGCCAGCTCACTGGGACAGCTCCTGGGCTATAATTCACCCCTCCACTTT	CASSLGQLLGYNSPLHF
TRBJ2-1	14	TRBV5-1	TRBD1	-	TGCGCCAGCAGGACCGGGACAGAGTACAATGAGCAGTTCTTC	CASRTGTEYNEQFF
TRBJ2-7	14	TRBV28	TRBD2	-	TGTGCCAGCAGTCCGACTAGCGGGAGATACGAGCAGTACTTC	CASSPTSGRYEQYF
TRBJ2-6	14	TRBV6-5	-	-	TGTGCCAGCAGTTACTCTGGACTAACTTCCGTCCTGACTTTC	CASSYSGLTSVLTF
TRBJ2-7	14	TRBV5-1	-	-	TGCGCCAGCAGCTTGGTGCAGCGAGACTACGAGCAGTACTTC	CASSLVQRDYEQYF
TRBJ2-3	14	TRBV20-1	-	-	TGCAGTGCTAGTCGGGCAGGGAGCACAGATACGCAGTATTTT	CSASRAGSTDTQYF
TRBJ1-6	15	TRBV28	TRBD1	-	TGTGCCAGCAGTTTGATTGGACAGGGGGGTTCACCCCTCCACTTT	CASSLIGQGGSPLHF
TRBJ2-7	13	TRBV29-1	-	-	TGCAGCGTTCTGCAACAGGACTCCTACGAGCAGTACTTC	CSVLQQDSYEQYF
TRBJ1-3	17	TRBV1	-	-	TGCACCAGCAGACAACTTGGACAGGTCGACTCTGGAAACACCATATATTTT	CTSRQLGQVDSGNTIYF
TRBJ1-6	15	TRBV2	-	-	TGTGCCAGCAGACAGGAGAGCTCCTATAATTCACCCCTCCACTTT	CASRQESSYNSPLHF
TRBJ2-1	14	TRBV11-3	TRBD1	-	TGTGCCAGCAGCTTGGGACAGGCGAGCGATGAGCAGTTCTTC	CASSLGQASDEQFF
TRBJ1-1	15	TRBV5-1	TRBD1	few	TGCGCCAGCAGCCCTCGGCAGGGGGCGCGTACTGAAGCTTTCTTT	CASSPRQGARTEAFF
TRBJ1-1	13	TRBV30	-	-	TGTGCCTGGGTTAAGCGACAGGACACTGAAGCTTTCTTT	CAWVKRQDTEAFF
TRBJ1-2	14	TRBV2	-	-	TGTGCCAGCAGTGCAGGGGTTACTAACTATGGCTACACCTTC	CASSAGVTNYGYTF
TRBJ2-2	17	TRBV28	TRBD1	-	TGTGCCAGCAGTCTACTACGACCGGGACAGGACACCGGGGAGCTGTTTTTT	CASSLLRPGQDTGELFF
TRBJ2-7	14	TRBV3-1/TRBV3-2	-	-	TGTGCCAGCAGCCCCCAGGAGGACGACTACGAGCAGTACTTC	CASSPQEDDYEQYF
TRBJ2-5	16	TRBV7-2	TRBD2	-	TGTGCCAGCAGCCTATCTAGCGGGGGACTCCAAGAGACCCAGTACTTC	CASSLSSGGLQETQYF
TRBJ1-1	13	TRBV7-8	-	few	TGTGCCAGTCAGAAACAATGGAACACTGAAGCTTTCTTT	CASQKQWNTEAFF
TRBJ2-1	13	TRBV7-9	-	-	TGTGCCAGCAGCTTTACCAGGGGTAATGAGCAGTTCTTC	CASSFTRGNEQFF
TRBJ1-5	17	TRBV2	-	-	TGTGCCAGCAGTGAAGTGGGACAAAGAAGGGCGAATCAGCCCCAGCATTTT	CASSEVGQRRANQPQHF
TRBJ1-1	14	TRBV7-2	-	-	TGTGCCAGCAGCTTAGGGCACGCCAACACTGAAGCTTTCTTT	CASSLGHANTEAFF
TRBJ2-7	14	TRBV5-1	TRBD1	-	TGCGCCAGCAGCTACCAGACAGGGTACGTCGAGCAGTACTTC	CASSYQTGYVEQYF
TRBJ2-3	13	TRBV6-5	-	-	TGTGCCAGCAGTCTTGTGCGAACAGATACGCAGTATTTT	CASSLVRTDTQYF
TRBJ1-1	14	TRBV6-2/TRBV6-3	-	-	TGTGCCAGCAGTTACTTCCGGGACACCAGTGAAGCTTTCTTT	CASSYFRDTSEAFF
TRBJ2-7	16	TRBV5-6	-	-	TGTGCCAGCAGCTTGGCCGTCTCCTCCTCCTCCTACGAGCAGTACTTC	CASSLAVSSSSYEQYF
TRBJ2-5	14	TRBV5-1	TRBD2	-	TGCGCCAGCAGCCTCGGGGGGGCACAGGAGACCCAGTACTTC	CASSLGGAQETQYF
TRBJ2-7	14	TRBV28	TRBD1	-	TGTGCCAGCAGTTCCCCCGGGACAGGGGATGAGCAGTACTTC	CASSSPGTGDEQYF
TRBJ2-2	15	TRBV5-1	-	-	TGCGCCAGCAGCTTGGAAGCCAGGGGTGCCGGGGAGCTGTTTTTT	CASSLEARGAGELFF
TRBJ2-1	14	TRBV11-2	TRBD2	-	TGTGCCAGCAGCCTGGGACTAGGCGGAGGTGAGCAGTTCTTC	CASSLGLGGGEQFF
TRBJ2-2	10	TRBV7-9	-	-	TGTGCCAGCAGCTTACTGGAGCTGTTTTTT	CASSLLELFF
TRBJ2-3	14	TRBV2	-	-	TGTGCCAGCAGTCGACTAGTTTCTGCCGATACGCAGTATTTT	CASSRLVSADTQYF
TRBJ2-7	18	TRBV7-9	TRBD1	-	TGTGCCAGCAGCTTAGGGAACTTCGGACAGGGCCGCTCCTACGAGCAGTACTTC	CASSLGNFGQGRSYEQYF
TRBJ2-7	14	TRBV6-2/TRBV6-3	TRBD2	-	TGTGCCAGCAGTGACGGACTAGGGACCTACGAGCAGTACTTC	CASSDGLGTYEQYF
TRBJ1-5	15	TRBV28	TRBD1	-	TGTGCCAGCAGTTTCTCAGGGGGCGAGGGTCAGCCCCAGCATTTT	CASSFSGGEGQPQHF
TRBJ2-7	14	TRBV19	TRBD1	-	TGTGCCAGTAGTATGACAGGGGGGAGTCGGGAGCAGTACTTC	CASSMTGGSREQYF
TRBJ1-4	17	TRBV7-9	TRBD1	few	TGTGCCAGCAGCTTAGGCGTTGGAGCAGGGGGGCATGAAAAACTGTTTTTT	CASSLGVGAGGHEKLFF
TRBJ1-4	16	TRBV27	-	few	TGTGCCAGCAGTTTGGGCCGCTCTTCTCGCTCTGAAAAACTGTTTTTT	CASSLGRSSRSEKLFF
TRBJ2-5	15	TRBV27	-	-	TGTGCCAGCAGCTTAACTAGAGGTCATTGGGAGACCCAGTACTTC	CASSLTRGHWETQYF
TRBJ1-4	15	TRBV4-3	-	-	TGCGCCAGCAGCCAAGAGGACAGAGTCAATGAAAAACTGTTTTTT	CASSQEDRVNEKLFF